This T cell receptor beta chain emerged from a study of CD8 T cells in ankylosing spondylitis. General observations from the study: In ankylosing spondylitis patients, matched synovial fluid reportedly showed significant enrichment of disease-linked clones. Some of the motif variants had earlier been found in reactive arthritis patients' fluid and blood. There was a TCR beta motif, made of eight highly homologous variants, that appeared characteristic of ankylosing spondylitis blood.

With respect to this clonotype: Its matching antigen is unknown.

The V and J ends lost 6 bases and 6 bases, in that order; junction bases with no gene match: 11. CDR1 and CDR2 from the germline V gene are DFQATT and SNEGSKA (reference sequence). The CDR3 spans 14 residues. Each CDR3 protein is one row after TCRdb ran MiXCR on the 5' RACE reads. Found here are approximately 400,000 distinct CDR3 sequences, roughly 15% of them singletons; the top ten hold approximately 1%. The sequencing input was blood, either unsorted or a sorted T cell fraction (not recorded which). The rearrangement joins TRBV20-1 to TRBJ2-1, with TRBD1 matching over 7 bases. This TCR was sampled from a male donor with ankylosing spondylitis. The CDR3 bases are TGCAGTGCCCGGATCCCGGGACAGCGCAATGAGCAGTTCTTC. It codes for CSARIPGQRNEQFF.